In this sample, the clone carrying this TCR beta chain turned up a few times. What it binds is unknown. These data belong to a study of CD8 T cells in ankylosing spondylitis. Study observations and caveats: Disease-linked clones bore a CD8+ phenotype and were relatively rare in peripheral blood.

In TCRdb, the 5' RACE reads were re-called with MiXCR into one record per CDR3 protein. The table has hundreds of thousands of distinct CDR3 sequences, more than 20% seen once. The germline CDR1 and CDR2 sequences are SNHLY and FYNNEI. The CDR3 spans 13 residues. V was shortened by 8 bases and J by 8 bases, with 16 bases between the two germline ends. The rearrangement joins TRBV2 to TRBJ2-4; D not resolved. This TCR was recovered from a male donor with ankylosing spondylitis or in good health (not recorded which). Sequencing was performed on blood, either unsorted or a sorted T cell fraction (not recorded which). The CDR3 here is CASLSGETYIQYF. The CDR3 nucleotides are TGTGCCAGCCTCTCTGGCGAGACGTACATTCAGTACTTC.